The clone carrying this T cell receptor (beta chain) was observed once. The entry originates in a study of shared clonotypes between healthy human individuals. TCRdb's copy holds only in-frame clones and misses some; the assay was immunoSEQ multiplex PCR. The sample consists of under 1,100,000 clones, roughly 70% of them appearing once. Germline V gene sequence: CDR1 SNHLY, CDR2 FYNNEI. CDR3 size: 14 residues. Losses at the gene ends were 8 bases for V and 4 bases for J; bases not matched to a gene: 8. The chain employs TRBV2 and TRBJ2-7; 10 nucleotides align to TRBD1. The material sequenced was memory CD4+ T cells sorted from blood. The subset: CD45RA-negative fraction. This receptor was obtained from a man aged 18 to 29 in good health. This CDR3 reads CASSRGGQGYEQYF. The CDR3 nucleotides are TGTGCCAGCTCAAGAGGGGGACAGGGGTACGAGCAGTACTTC. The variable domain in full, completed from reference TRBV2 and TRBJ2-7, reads EPEVTQTPSHQVTQMGQEVILRCVPISNHLYFYWYRQILGQKVEFLVSFYNNEISEKSEIFDDQFSVERPDGSNFTLKIRSTKLEDSAMYFCASSRGGQGYEQYFGPGTRLTVT.